Listed below are T cell receptor beta chains from one sample, sequenced in a study of vaccination and CD4 T cells after COVID-19. Which antigens these TCRs recognize remains unknown. TCRdb redid the calling of the PCR reads with MiXCR, one entry per CDR3 protein. The top ten hold under 25% of the sample, which has 6,000 to 8,500 distinct CDR3 sequences, around 50% seen once. Sequencing input: CD4+ T cells from blood, cultured in vitro. All receptors come from a human donor who had recovered from COVID-19. The CDR3 runs from the conserved cysteine through the conserved F or W. Fields, in order: clone size, D gene, CDR3 length, J gene, V gene, CDR3 DNA, CDR3 protein. D genes are given only for firm matches. The size of a clone is reported for some rows only, either as once, few or many, or as a class for expanded clones.

few	.	15	TRBJ2-3	TRBV11-3	TGTGCCAGCAGCTTAGTTGGTATGGGCCCAGATACGCAGTATTTT	CASSLVGMGPDTQYF
.	.	14	TRBJ1-3	TRBV19	TGTGCCAGTAATCCAGTATTCTCTGGAAACACCATATATTTT	CASNPVFSGNTIYF
.	.	15	TRBJ2-1	TRBV5-6	TGTGCCAGCAGCCCGCCCCGGGTTACCTACAATGAGCAGTTCTTC	CASSPPRVTYNEQFF
.	.	14	TRBJ1-1	TRBV5-1	TGCGCCAGCAGCTCCACTACGGGTAGCACTGAAGCTTTCTTT	CASSSTTGSTEAFF
.	.	16	TRBJ1-1	TRBV7-8	TGTGCCAGCAGCTTAGTCAGGGGACCGATGAACACTGAAGCTTTCTTT	CASSLVRGPMNTEAFF
once	TRBD2	19	TRBJ2-5	TRBV3-1	TGTGCCAGCAGCCAAGATCTAAAAGCGGGGGGGTTCGGCAGCCAGACCCAGTACTTC	CASSQDLKAGGFGSQTQYF
few	.	13	TRBJ1-1	TRBV10-3	TGTGCCATCAGTGACACTCAGAACACTGAAGCTTTCTTT	CAISDTQNTEAFF
.	.	12	TRBJ2-2	TRBV5-6	TGTGCCAGCAGCCCTCCAAACGGGGAGCTGTTTTTT	CASSPPNGELFF
.	.	13	TRBJ1-3	TRBV30	TGTGCCTGGAGTGTCACCTCTGGAAACACCATATATTTT	CAWSVTSGNTIYF
few	.	15	TRBJ2-2	TRBV7-2	TGTGCCAGCAGCGCGCAGGGGAGTATAGCCGGGGAGCTGTTTTTT	CASSAQGSIAGELFF
.	.	13	TRBJ2-7	TRBV7-2	TGTGCCAGCAGTCCCGTGCCGTCCAACGAGCAGTACTTC	CASSPVPSNEQYF
once	.	13	TRBJ2-1	TRBV5-8	TGTGCCAGCAGCGGGGGACTGGACAATGAGCAGTTCTTC	CASSGGLDNEQFF
medium-sized	.	12	TRBJ1-5	TRBV6-1	TGTGCCAGCAGCACAGGGAAGGCGCCCCAGCATTTT	CASSTGKAPQHF
few	.	17	TRBJ2-3	TRBV7-6	TGTGCCAGCAGCTTAGAGGGTCGAACTCTTGGCACAGATACGCAGTATTTT	CASSLEGRTLGTDTQYF
.	.	14	TRBJ2-6	TRBV6-1	TGTGCCAGCAGTGTTAATTCTGGGGCCAACGTCCTGACTTTC	CASSVNSGANVLTF
.	TRBD1	14	TRBJ2-7	TRBV20-1	TGCAGTGCTAGGCTGACAGGGGGGCACTACGAGCAGTACTTC	CSARLTGGHYEQYF
few	TRBD2	14	TRBJ2-3	TRBV25-1	TGTGCCAGCAGATACAGCGGGGGGGGAGATACGCAGTATTTT	CASRYSGGGDTQYF
once	.	12	TRBJ2-7	TRBV5-8	TGTGCCAGCGGGCGATGGGGAGGCGAGCAGTACTTC	CASGRWGGEQYF
few	.	14	TRBJ2-3	TRBV6-1	TGTGCCAGCAGACGATTGCGATTCACAGATACGCAGTATTTT	CASRRLRFTDTQYF
.	.	15	TRBJ1-6	TRBV5-1	TGCGCCAGCGCAATACAGGGTCCGTATAATTCACCCCTCCACTTT	CASAIQGPYNSPLHF
few	.	15	TRBJ1-5	TRBV2	TGTGCCAGCAGGATGGAGGCCGCCGTAAATCAGCCCCAGCATTTT	CASRMEAAVNQPQHF
medium-sized	.	13	TRBJ1-4	TRBV25-1	TGTGCCAGCAGTGCCGTAGGTAGCGAAAAACTGTTTTTT	CASSAVGSEKLFF
few	TRBD2	15	TRBJ2-7	TRBV20-1	TGCAGTGCTAGACCCCCAAGCGGGAGAAGGTACGAGCAGTACTTC	CSARPPSGRRYEQYF
few	.	17	TRBJ2-2	TRBV6-2/TRBV6-3	TGTGCCAGCAGTTACGATGTTGGGGGACCGGGCACCGGGGAGCTGTTTTTT	CASSYDVGGPGTGELFF
.	.	14	TRBJ1-2	TRBV6-5	TGTGCCAGCAGTTACTCTGGGAATAACTATGGCTACACCTTC	CASSYSGNNYGYTF
.	.	14	TRBJ1-1	TRBV6-1	TGTGCCAGCAGTCAGCAGGGTGATGTGACTGAAGCTTTCTTT	CASSQQGDVTEAFF
medium-sized	.	14	TRBJ2-3	TRBV12-3/TRBV12-4	TGTGCCAGCAGTTTCTCGAACGGGAAGGATACGCAGTATTTT	CASSFSNGKDTQYF
.	.	14	TRBJ2-7	TRBV2	TGTGCCAGCAACGACGCCGGGAAAGCCTACGAGCAGTACTTC	CASNDAGKAYEQYF
.	.	12	TRBJ1-2	TRBV24-1	TGTGCCACCCCGAGGACGGATTATGGCTACACCTTC	CATPRTDYGYTF
.	TRBD2	15	TRBJ2-3	TRBV7-2	TGTGCCAGCAGCTTACTAGCGGGACAATTAGATACGCAGTATTTT	CASSLLAGQLDTQYF
few	.	13	TRBJ2-1	TRBV7-7	TGTGCTAGCAGCTTAGATAGAGAGAATGAGCAGTTCTTC	CASSLDRENEQFF
.	.	13	TRBJ1-5	TRBV10-3	TGTGCCATCAGTTTAGACGGGGATCAGCCCCAGCATTTT	CAISLDGDQPQHF
.	TRBD1	14	TRBJ1-1	TRBV19	TGTGCCAGTAGTATACTCAGGGGGGGCACTGAAGCTTTCTTT	CASSILRGGTEAFF
.	TRBD2	16	TRBJ2-5	TRBV7-9	TGTGCCAGCAGCCTCTATGGACTAGCGGACGGAGAGACCCAGTACTTC	CASSLYGLADGETQYF
.	.	15	TRBJ1-1	TRBV7-9	TGTGCCAGCAGCTTAGGATACCTTCGGGATAGGATAACTTTCTTT	CASSLGYLRDRITFF
.	.	14	TRBJ2-5	TRBV20-1	TGCAGTGCTAGCGGGTGGCGTACCCAAGAGACCCAGTACTTC	CSASGWRTQETQYF
few	TRBD2	15	TRBJ2-1	TRBV20-1	TGCAGTGCTAGAGATCTCAGGACTAGCGTCAGTGAGCAGTTCTTC	CSARDLRTSVSEQFF
.	TRBD1	16	TRBJ1-1	TRBV12-5	TGTGCTAGTGGTTACGCATCAGGGGGGATGAACACTGAAGCTTTCTTT	CASGYASGGMNTEAFF
.	.	15	TRBJ1-5	TRBV10-3	TGTGCCATCAGCCCCGCGGGACCCATGAATAGGCCCCAGCATTTT	CAISPAGPMNRPQHF
.	TRBD2	13	TRBJ2-1	TRBV20-1	TGCAGTGTTTCACGGGAGGTGGAGAATGAGCAGTTCTTC	CSVSREVENEQFF
few	.	12	TRBJ1-1	TRBV7-9	TGTGCCAGCAGCTTACAGTCACAGGAAGCTTTCTTT	CASSLQSQEAFF
few	TRBD1	14	TRBJ1-1	TRBV7-9	TGTGCCAGCAGCTGGGGACAGAGGAACACTGAAGCTTTCTTT	CASSWGQRNTEAFF
.	.	15	TRBJ2-1	TRBV2	TGTGCCAGCACCGACGTAGGGCGGGCCCGCTATGAGCAGTTCTTC	CASTDVGRARYEQFF
once	TRBD1	14	TRBJ2-5	TRBV2	TGTGCCAGCGATGGGACAGCAAGTGAAGGGACCCAGTACTTC	CASDGTASEGTQYF
.	.	15	TRBJ2-7	TRBV7-2	TGTGCCAGCAGCCCAAGGTGGGGGTCGACCTACGAGCAGTACTTC	CASSPRWGSTYEQYF